This record looks at one TCR beta chain sequence and its context. This sample stems from a study of blood T cells in healthy people across ages. The CDR3 extends over 16 amino acids. Germline values: CDR1 SEHNR, CDR2 FQNEAQ (reference sequence). The V gene lost 5 bases and the J gene lost 8 bases, with 22 bases spanning the gap. Alongside a J-beta primer mix, a sample-barcoded 5' primer served in a second PCR lasting roughly 7 to 12 cycles. TCRdb redid the calling of the 5' RACE reads with MiXCR, one entry per CDR3 protein. The sample consists of about 1 million distinct CDR3 sequences, more than 35% of them appearing once.

This chain joins TRBV7-9 and TRBJ2-1; possibly TRBD2 for D (6 bases). This TCR was sampled from a woman aged 60-75 years in good health. The specimen was blood. In DNA, the CDR3 is TGTGCCAGCAGCCCCACTAGCCCTGGCCCTTGGGATGAGCAGTTCTTC. Translated, it gives CASSPTSPGPWDEQFF.